A single sample gave rise to the 14 T cell receptor beta chains below, sequenced in a study of blood T cell repertoires in COVID-19. TCRdb keeps only in-frame clones here, not all; method: immunoSEQ multiplex PCR. Seen here are around 250,000 clones, roughly 86% observed once, and the top ten hold around 1.5%. The sequenced material came from peripheral blood. The source is a woman aged 55 to 70 who had recovered from COVID-19.

This chain connects TRBV7-6 to TRBJ2-1; 7 bases are a match to TRBD1. The germline V gene encodes CDR1 SGHVS and CDR2 FNYEAQ. Trimming removed 5 bases from V and 3 bases from J; junction bases left unmatched: 4. CDR3 length equals 14 residues. The CDR3 protein is CASSPRTGYNEQFF. The CDR3 DNA follows: TGTGCCAGCAGCCCCCGGACAGGCTACAATGAGCAGTTCTTC.

The gene calls are TRBV5-1 and TRBJ2-3, with a possible D match to TRBD2 (5 bases). There are 14 residues in the CDR3. V dropped 0 bases and J dropped 4 bases, with 9 bases sitting between them. CDR1 and CDR2 from the germline V gene are SGHRS and YFSETQ. Written as DNA, the CDR3 is TGCGCCAGCAGCTTGGCCGGGATGGCAGATACGCAGTATTTT. Translated, it gives CASSLAGMADTQYF.

The V call is TRBV5-6, the J call TRBJ2-7, with TRBD1 identical over 8 bases. The junction had 5 bases not matched to a gene; V was cut back by 6 bases and J by 3 bases. The V gene's germline CDR1 is SGHDT and CDR2 YYEEEE. The CDR3 totals 13 residues. Here the CDR3 reads CASTGTGDYEQYF. The CDR3 DNA sequence: TGTGCCAGCACCGGGACAGGAGACTACGAGCAGTACTTC. The whole variable domain, remainder taken from reference TRBV5-6 and TRBJ2-7, is DAGVTQSPTHLIKTRGQQVTLRCSPKSGHDTVSWYQQALGQGPQFIFQYYEEEERQRGNFPDRFSGHQFPNYSSELNVNALLLGDSALYLCASTGTGDYEQYFGPGTRLTVT.

Concerning this clone: At one end the junction does not follow the germline gene, possibly because of a read error. The chain carries TRBV7-7 and TRBJ2-2; 10 positions match TRBD1. Germline V CDR1 and CDR2: SSHAT, FNYEAQ (reference sequence). This CDR3 contains 15 residues. In nucleotides, the CDR3 is TGTGCTAGCAGCCCGCGGACAGGGGGAGCCGGGGAGCTGTTTTTT. Its translation: CASSPRTGGAGELFF.

CDR3: CASSYGQNSNQPQHF. CDR3 DNA: TGTGCCAGCAGTTACGGACAAAATAGCAATCAGCCCCAGCATTTT. This chain links TRBV6-5 with TRBJ1-5; D is possibly TRBD1 (5 bases). CDR1 and CDR2 from the germline V gene are MNHEY and SVGAGI. Trimming removed 2 bases from V and 0 bases from J, with 8 bases in between. CDR3 size: 15 residues.

This sequence joins TRBV7-2 and TRBJ2-7, with no clear D. CDR3 length equals 16 residues. Per germline, CDR1 SGHTA and CDR2 FQGNSA. With 0 bases removed from V and 0 bases from J, the gap between germline ends came to 12 bases. The CDR3 DNA is TGTGCCAGCAGCTTAGCTTTCACACAGACCTCCTACGAGCAGTACTTC. This codes for CASSLAFTQTSYEQYF.

The chain combines TRBV3-1 (or the pseudogene TRBV3-2) with TRBJ2-7; 8 bases align to TRBD1. The trim removed 4 bases at V and 6 bases at J, leaving 11 bases unmatched. Germline CDR1 is LGHDT and CDR2 is YNNKEL (reference sequence). The CDR3 is 15 amino acids. The CDR3 sequence: CASSPPGGWGSEQYF. The CDR3 bases are TGTGCCAGCAGCCCCCCAGGGGGCTGGGGGTCCGAGCAGTACTTC.

V usage is TRBV4-3 and J usage is TRBJ1-2; a weak D match, TRBD1 (5 bases). Trimming took off 0 bases at V and 8 bases at J, with 16 bases between the two ends. CDR3 length equals 15 residues. Germline assignment: CDR1 LGHNA and CDR2 YSLEER. CDR3: CASSQERGVGLGYTF. DNA of the CDR3: TGCGCCAGCAGCCAAGAACGGGGGGTAGGGCTGGGCTACACCTTC.

CDR3 amino acids: CASSDRTARVGNQPQHF. CDR3 DNA sequence: TGTGCCAGCAGTGACAGGACAGCAAGGGTGGGCAATCAGCCCCAGCATTTT. The rearrangement joins TRBV6-2 or TRBV6-3 to TRBJ1-5; a weak D match, TRBD1 (6 bases). From germline, CDR1 is MNHEY and CDR2 SVGEGT. The CDR3 length is 17 residues. V lost 5 bases to trimming and J lost 2 bases, with 19 bases between them.

This clone was detected once. The chain links TRBV28 to TRBJ1-1, with TRBD1 as a possible D gene (5 bases). Germline V CDR1 and CDR2: MDHEN, SYDVKM. Trimming stripped 6 bases from V and 0 bases from J, with 11 bases between. CDR3 length: 14 residues. CDR3 in DNA: TGTGCCAGCAGCAGGGCAGGGATGAACACTGAAGCTTTCTTT. Protein sequence: CASSRAGMNTEAFF.

The chain combines TRBV18 with TRBJ1-1; D possibly corresponds to TRBD1 (6 bases). Germline V gene sequence: CDR1 KGHSH, CDR2 LQKENI. Trimming removed 1 base at V and 2 bases at J, with 11 bases between. The CDR3 is 15 amino acids. The CDR3 is CASSPRTVPNTEAFF. DNA of the CDR3: TGTGCCAGCTCACCACGGACAGTACCTAACACTGAAGCTTTCTTT. The whole variable domain, filled in from reference TRBV18 and TRBJ1-1, reads NAGVMQNPRHLVRRRGQEARLRCSPMKGHSHVYWYRQLPEEGLKFMVYLQKENIIDESGMPKERFSAEFPKEGPSILRIQQVVRGDSAAYFCASSPRTVPNTEAFFGQGTRLTVV.

The chain joins TRBV27 to TRBJ2-7; 7 nucleotides align to TRBD1. CDR1 MNHEY and CDR2 SMNVEV come from the germline V gene (reference sequence). Unmatched junction bases numbered 11, after V lost 5 bases and J lost 4 bases. The CDR3 contains 15 residues. The chain's CDR3 is CASSDLDRVAYEQYF. The CDR3 DNA follows: TGTGCCAGCAGTGACCTCGACAGGGTGGCTTACGAGCAGTACTTC.

The rearrangement joins TRBV14 to TRBJ2-3, with D possibly being TRBD2 (6 bases). Germline V gene data show CDR1 as SGHDN and CDR2 as FVKESK. V lost 1 base and J lost 12, with 14 bases in between. The CDR3 has 13 residues. CDR3 sequence: CASSQALRTNQYF. The CDR3 coding sequence is TGTGCCAGCAGCCAAGCCCTTCGGACTAATCAGTATTTT.

V is TRBV24-1 and J is TRBJ2-5, with D perhaps matching TRBD2 (5 bases). CDR3 size: 13 residues. The germline gives CDR1 KGHDR, CDR2 SFDVKD. The V and J ends lost 8 bases and 5 bases respectively, with 14 bases between them. This CDR3 is CATNTPGMETQYF. CDR3 nucleotides: TGTGCCACCAATACGCCGGGAATGGAGACCCAGTACTTC.